What follows are 27 T cell receptor beta chains derived from one specimen sequenced in a study of blood T cells in healthy people across ages. With a J-beta primer mix and a sample-barcoded 5' primer, a second PCR ran roughly 6 to 11 cycles. TCRdb itself ran the 5' RACE reads through MiXCR, one entry per CDR3 protein. The sample includes approximately 900,000 distinct CDR3 sequences, just under 30% of them seen just once. These records were also assigned to another study, of T cells of mothers and their children.

Sequencing was performed on blood. These receptors originate from a woman in her thirties or forties in good health.

This clonotype turned up a few times. The V gene is TRBV28, the J gene TRBJ1-1; D not resolved. This CDR3 contains 13 residues. CDR1 and CDR2 from the germline V gene are MDHEN and SYDVKM. Between the trimmed V and J ends, which lost 4 bases and 6 bases, there was a span of 12 bases. The CDR3 reads CASSSQAPPEAFF. The CDR3 region has the DNA TGTGCCAGCAGTTCGCAGGCCCCCCCTGAAGCTTTCTTT.

V usage is TRBV7-2 and J usage is TRBJ2-5; 11 bases map to TRBD2. The J call may be faulty, since TRBJ2-1 better matches the DNA end. The CDR3 is 17 residues long. Germline V CDR1 and CDR2: SGHTA, FQGNSA. The DNA of the CDR3 is TGTGCCAGCAGCTTATTCGGGACTAGCGGAACCCAAGAGACCCAGTTCTTC. Its protein is CASSLFGTSGTQETQFF.

In its sample, this clonotype was seen a few times. The J gene is TRBJ2-1, the V gene TRBV5-1; D gene ambiguous. Germline V CDR1 and CDR2: SGHRS, YFSETQ. The CDR3 has 14 residues. Trimming shortened V by 4 bases and J by 6 bases, and 14 bases separated the two germline ends. The CDR3 sequence: CASSPLITGNEQFF. The CDR3 nucleotides are TGCGCCAGCAGCCCCTTGATTACGGGCAATGAGCAGTTCTTC.

This clonotype was picked up many times. V and J are TRBV6-2 or TRBV6-3 and TRBJ2-7; TRBD2 aligns across 8 bases. The germline gives CDR1 MNHEY, CDR2 SVGEGT. With V trimmed by 5 bases and J by 4 bases, 10 bases remained unmatched. The CDR3 consists of 15 residues. The CDR3 DNA is TGTGCCAGCAGTCGAGAGGGGACTAGGCGGTACGAGCAGTACTTC. Translation: CASSREGTRRYEQYF.

The V gene is TRBV30, the J gene TRBJ1-3; D is unclear. Per germline, CDR1 GTSNPN and CDR2 SVGIG (reference sequence). The CDR3 covers 12 residues. Trimming removed 0 bases from V and 4 bases from J, with 4 bases in between. The CDR3 DNA reads TGTGCCTGGAGTGTACTGGGAAACACCATATATTTT. The encoded protein is CAWSVLGNTIYF.

This clonotype came up once. This CDR3 is CASSYLGSDTQYF. The CDR3 coding sequence is TGTGCCAGCAGTTATCTGGGTTCAGATACGCAGTATTTT. The V and J genes are TRBV6-5 and TRBJ2-3, with no clear D. The CDR3 has 13 residues. Germline CDR1 is MNHEY and CDR2 is SVGAGI. The V and J ends lost 3 bases and 4 bases respectively, with 8 bases between them.

This clonotype was picked up a small number of times. V gene TRBV12-3 or TRBV12-4 combines with J gene TRBJ1-2; 11 bases are a match to TRBD1. CDR3 size: 16 residues. V lost 5 bases to trimming and J lost 7 bases; unmatched junction nucleotides: 12. The CDR3, as DNA: TGTGCCAGCAGTGACCGGGACAGGGGGTATTTAGGTGGCTACACCTTC. As protein: CASSDRDRGYLGGYTF.

Regarding this clonotype: This could be a read error, since a much larger clone is one nucleotide away. The CDR3 DNA is TGCAGTGCTAGAGAGGGGACAGGGAGCTCCTACGAGCAGTACTTC. Protein sequence: CSAREGTGSSYEQYF. V and J are TRBV20-1 and TRBJ2-7; 9 nucleotides align to TRBD1. The CDR3 totals 15 residues. V gave up 0 bases and J gave up 0 bases; unmatched junction bases: 3. The germline V gene has CDR1 DFQATT and CDR2 SNEGSKA (reference sequence).

The chain carries TRBV25-1 and TRBJ1-1; a possible D gene is TRBD1 (6 bases). Trimming took off 6 bases at V and 4 bases at J, with 15 bases between the two ends. CDR1 MGHDK and CDR2 SYGVNS come from the germline V gene. The CDR3 runs 14 residues. The CDR3 spells CASRAGHNPTEAFF. In DNA form, the CDR3 reads TGTGCCAGCAGGGCGGGACACAATCCCACTGAAGCTTTCTTT.

This clonotype showed up many times. This sequence joins TRBV28 and TRBJ2-5; D is unresolved. The CDR3 has 13 amino acids. The germline CDR1 and CDR2 sequences are MDHEN and SYDVKM. The ends were cut back, 4 bases at V and 4 bases at J, with 10 bases in the middle. CDR3 coding DNA: TGTGCCAGCAGTTCCGTGTTGGTAGAGACCCAGTACTTC. Protein sequence: CASSSVLVETQYF.

The chain links TRBV2 to TRBJ2-7; TRBD2 might be the D (7 bases). Trimming stripped 7 bases from V and 1 base from J, with 17 bases between. CDR1 and CDR2 (germline): SNHLY, FYNNEI. The CDR3 is 15 residues long. The CDR3 DNA is TGTGCCAGCACCAAAGGCGGGGGCGTTTCCTACGAGCAGTACTTC. Amino acid sequence: CASTKGGGVSYEQYF.

The genes are TRBV18 and TRBJ2-4; 8 bases match TRBD1. The V gene end was trimmed by 5 bases and the J gene end by 5 bases; junction bases not matched to a gene: 8. This CDR3 has 15 residues. CDR1 is KGHSH, CDR2 LQKENI, per germline. CDR3 residues: CASSVQGARENIQYF. CDR3 coding DNA: TGTGCCAGCTCAGTTCAGGGGGCCAGGGAAAACATTCAGTACTTC.

This clonotype appeared a few times. The chain has TRBV12-3 or TRBV12-4 and TRBJ1-4, with 8 bases matching TRBD1. The length of the CDR3 is 14 residues. Trimming cost V 2 bases and J 7 bases; bases outside gene matches: 3. Here the CDR3 reads CASSLRTGFEKLFF. The CDR3 nucleotides read TGTGCCAGCAGTTTACGGACAGGGTTTGAAAAACTGTTTTTT.

This clonotype came up many times. The chain employs TRBV18 and TRBJ1-1; perhaps TRBD1 as D (5 bases). Germline loops: CDR1 KGHSH, CDR2 LQKENI. This CDR3 has 16 residues. V lost 1 base and J lost 7, with 19 bases in between. DNA for the CDR3: TGTGCCAGCTCACCACAGAAGAGGCAGGGAAGCATTGAAGCTTTCTTT. Translating gives CASSPQKRQGSIEAFF.

This clonotype was seen just once. The rearrangement uses TRBV28 and TRBJ2-4, with 8 bases matching TRBD1. The CDR3 has 24 amino acids. V lost 0 bases and J lost 0; bases outside the gene matches: 25. From germline, CDR1 is MDHEN and CDR2 SYDVKM. The CDR3 loop is CASSLWNKGRQGASGTLAKNIQYF. The DNA of the CDR3 is TGTGCCAGCAGTTTATGGAATAAGGGTCGGCAGGGGGCGTCTGGAACCTTAGCCAAAAACATTCAGTACTTC.

This chain joins TRBV5-1 and TRBJ1-2; TRBD1 might be the D (6 bases). This CDR3 comprises 15 residues. The V gene's germline CDR1 is SGHRS and CDR2 YFSETQ. Between the trimmed V and J ends, which lost 2 bases and 4 bases, there was a span of 15 bases. In DNA, the CDR3 is TGCGCCAGCAGCTTAATGGACAGCCGCCTCTATGGCTACACCTTC. This codes for CASSLMDSRLYGYTF.

The chain couples TRBV28 to TRBJ2-6, with 8 nucleotides matching TRBD2. CDR1 is MDHEN and CDR2 is SYDVKM in the germline V gene. The CDR3 is 17 residues long. V gave up 2 bases and J gave up 2 bases; unmatched junction bases: 5. The CDR3 reads CASSLRPGGPGANVLTF. CDR3 nucleotides: TGTGCCAGCAGTTTAAGACCGGGGGGGCCTGGGGCCAACGTCCTGACTTTC.

As for this clonotype: A much larger clonotype is one base distant, so this may be a read error. V and J are TRBV4-1 and TRBJ1-2; D unclear. The germline CDR1 and CDR2 sequences are MGHRA and YSYEKL. This CDR3 spans 13 amino acids. V was clipped by 1 base and J by 4 bases, with 7 bases between them. The CDR3 reads CASSQASCYGYTF. The CDR3 bases are TGCGCCAGCAGCCAAGCGAGCTGCTATGGCTACACCTTC.

This clonotype was seen once. One base away lies a much larger clone, so this may be a sequencing read error. This chain connects TRBV6-2 or TRBV6-3 to TRBJ1-2, with D tentatively TRBD1 (6 bases). V was clipped by 6 bases and J by 7 bases, with 15 bases between them. The germline gives CDR1 MNHEY, CDR2 SVGEGT. The length of the CDR3 is 13 residues. In DNA form, the CDR3 reads TGTGCCAGCAGGAACGGCGGGGGCTCTGGCTACACCTTC. This codes for CASRNGGGSGYTF.

This clonotype was seen repeatedly, ten times or more. The genes are TRBV20-1 and TRBJ2-7, with D perhaps TRBD1 or TRBD2 (5 bases each). Germline V gives CDR1 DFQATT, CDR2 SNEGSKA (reference sequence). The CDR3 consists of 13 residues. V dropped 3 bases and J dropped 2 bases, with 11 bases sitting between them. The DNA of the CDR3 is TGCAGTGCTAGCCCGGGGACCGCCTACGAGCAGTACTTC. Translation: CSASPGTAYEQYF.

This rearrangement joins TRBV20-1 to TRBJ2-1, with D possibly being TRBD2 (6 bases). The CDR3 loop spans 14 amino acids. Trimming removed 5 bases at V and 9 bases at J, with 20 bases between. Germline V gene lookup returns CDR1 DFQATT and CDR2 SNEGSKA (reference sequence). The CDR3 coding sequence is TGCAGTGCTCCGTTGGGGACTTTTCGGGCTGAGCAGTTCTTC. It codes for CSAPLGTFRAEQFF.

This clonotype was counted ten times or more. The J gene is TRBJ2-4, the V gene TRBV7-2; D is undetermined. CDR1 is SGHTA, CDR2 FQGNSA, per germline. This CDR3 has 11 residues. Trimming left V 8 bases short and J 6 bases short, with 8 bases between. CDR3 bases: TGTGCCAGCGCAAACCCAAACATTCAGTACTTC. Its translation: CASANPNIQYF.

This clonotype was recorded a few times. The chain combines TRBV25-1 with TRBJ1-2; TRBD1 agrees at 9 bases. The trim removed 6 bases at V and 2 bases at J, leaving 10 bases unmatched. Germline V lookup: CDR1 MGHDK, CDR2 SYGVNS. CDR3 length: 16 amino acids. CDR3 DNA sequence: TGTGCCAGCAGCGTGGGACAGGGAGGATGGAACTATGGCTACACCTTC. Translated, it gives CASSVGQGGWNYGYTF.

The chain is built from TRBV5-1 and TRBJ1-1; D is possibly TRBD1 (5 bases). The germline V and J ends were trimmed by 4 bases and 1 base, with 14 bases remaining between them. Per germline, CDR1 SGHRS and CDR2 YFSETQ. The CDR3 totals 15 residues. CDR3 coding DNA: TGCGCCAGCAGCCAATGGGGACCTACGAACACTGAAGCTTTCTTT. It encodes CASSQWGPTNTEAFF.

This clonotype was recorded many times. The chain uses TRBV9 and TRBJ2-7; D perhaps matches TRBD2 (5 bases). This CDR3 is built from 13 residues. With 3 bases removed from V and 2 bases from J, the gap between germline ends came to 9 bases. Germline V lookup: CDR1 SGDLS, CDR2 YYNGEE. The CDR3 nucleotides read TGTGCCAGCAGCGAGGGAGTAACCTACGAGCAGTACTTC. Its protein is CASSEGVTYEQYF.

V is TRBV20-1 and J is TRBJ2-5; no reliable D call. The CDR3 is 14 amino acids. V was clipped by 3 bases and J by 11 bases, with 22 bases between them. The germline gives CDR1 DFQATT, CDR2 SNEGSKA (reference sequence). Written as DNA, the CDR3 is TGCAGTGCTAGCGGGCTAGGTGGGAACAATGAGCAGTACTTC. It encodes CSASGLGGNNEQYF.

V is TRBV5-5 and J is TRBJ2-1; TRBD1 matches at 8 bases. Germline V gene data show CDR1 as SGHKS and CDR2 as YYEKEE (reference sequence). Trimming took 0 bases from V and 4 from J; bases not matched to a gene: 9. This CDR3 region has 17 residues. The CDR3 DNA follows: TGTGCCAGCAGCTTGGGGGATGGGGACAGGTCATACAATGAGCAGTTCTTC. Its translation is CASSLGDGDRSYNEQFF. Full variable domain (rest looked up from reference TRBV5-5 and TRBJ2-1): DAGVTQSPTHLIKTRGQQVTLRCSPISGHKSVSWYQQVLGQGPQFIFQYYEKEERGRGNFPDRFSARQFPNYSSELNVNALLLGDSALYLCASSLGDGDRSYNEQFFGPGTRLTVL.